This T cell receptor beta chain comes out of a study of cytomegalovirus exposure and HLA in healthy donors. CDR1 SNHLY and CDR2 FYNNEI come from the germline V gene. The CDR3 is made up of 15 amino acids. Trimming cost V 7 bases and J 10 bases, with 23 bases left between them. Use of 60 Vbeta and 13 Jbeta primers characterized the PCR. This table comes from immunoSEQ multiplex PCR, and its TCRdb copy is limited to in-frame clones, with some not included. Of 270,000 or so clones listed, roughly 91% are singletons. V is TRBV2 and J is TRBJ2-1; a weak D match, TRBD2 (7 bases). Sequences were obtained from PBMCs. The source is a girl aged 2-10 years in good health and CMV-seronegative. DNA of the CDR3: TGTGCCAGCACTCCCCCGGGGGGCCGCCGTGAGGAGCAGTTCTTC. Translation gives CASTPPGGRREEQFF.